This note documents a single T cell receptor beta chain sequence. The repertoire was sequenced with immunoSEQ multiplex PCR; TCRdb's copy has only in-frame clones and lacks some. The sample holds about 59,000 clones; about 93% are singletons and the top ten take 4.2%. Looked up from germline, CDR1 is SGHVS and CDR2 is FNYEAQ. There are 14 residues in the CDR3. J lost 10 bases, V lost 5 bases, and 8 bases had no gene match. This sample is part of a study of technical replicates of blood from a few donors. Material: PBMCs. This receptor was taken from a human donor in good health. Some clones in this sample may be carry-over from other donors' samples. The rearrangement links TRBV7-6 to TRBJ2-1; TRBD2 agrees at 10 bases. As DNA, the CDR3 is TGTGCCAGCAGCACTAGCGGGATTCTGGGCGAGCAGTTCTTC. Its translation: CASSTSGILGEQFF.